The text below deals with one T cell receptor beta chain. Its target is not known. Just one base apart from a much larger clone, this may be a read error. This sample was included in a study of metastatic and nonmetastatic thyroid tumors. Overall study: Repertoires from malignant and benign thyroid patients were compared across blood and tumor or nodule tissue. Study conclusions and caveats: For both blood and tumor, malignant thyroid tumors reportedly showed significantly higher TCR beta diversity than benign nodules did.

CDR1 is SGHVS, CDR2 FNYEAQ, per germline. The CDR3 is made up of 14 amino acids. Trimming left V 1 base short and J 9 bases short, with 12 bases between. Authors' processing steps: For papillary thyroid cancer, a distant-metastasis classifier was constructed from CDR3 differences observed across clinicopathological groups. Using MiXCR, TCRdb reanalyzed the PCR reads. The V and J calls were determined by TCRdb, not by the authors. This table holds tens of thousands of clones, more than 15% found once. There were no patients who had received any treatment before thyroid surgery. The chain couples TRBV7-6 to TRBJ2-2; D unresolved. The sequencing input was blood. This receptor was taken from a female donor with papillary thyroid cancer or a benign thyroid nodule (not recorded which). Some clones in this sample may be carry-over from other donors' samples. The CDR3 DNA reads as TGTGCCAGCAGCTTAGTGGAAGCGACCTGGGAGCTGTTTTTT. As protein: CASSLVEATWELFF.